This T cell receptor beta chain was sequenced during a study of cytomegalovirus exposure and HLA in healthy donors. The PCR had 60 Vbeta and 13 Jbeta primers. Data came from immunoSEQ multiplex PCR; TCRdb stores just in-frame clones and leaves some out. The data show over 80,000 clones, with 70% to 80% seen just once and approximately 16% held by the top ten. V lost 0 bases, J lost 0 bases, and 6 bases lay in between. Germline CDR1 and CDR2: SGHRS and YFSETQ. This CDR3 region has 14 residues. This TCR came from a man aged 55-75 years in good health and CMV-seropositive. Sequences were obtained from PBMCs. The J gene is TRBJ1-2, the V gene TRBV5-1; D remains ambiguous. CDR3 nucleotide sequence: TGCGCCAGCAGCTTGGGAGGGTCTAACTATGGCTACACCTTC. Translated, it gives CASSLGGSNYGYTF.